This is a list of T cell receptor beta chains from one sample in a study of blood T cell repertoires in COVID-19. TCRdb's copy holds only in-frame clones and misses some; the assay was immunoSEQ multiplex PCR. The sample has about 130,000 clones, around 80% seen once; the top ten hold approximately 9.9%. The specimen was peripheral blood. The receptors come from a man aged 60-69 years who had recovered from COVID-19. Both conserved end residues are part of each CDR3. D genes are given only for firm matches. A clone size is listed for some rows: how often the clone was seen (once, few, many), or a class if it is expanded.

TGCAGTGCTAGTGAACACGGGACAGTGAAGGGTGAGCAGTTCTTC,CSASEHGTVKGEQFF,TRBD1,TRBJ2-1,-,TRBV20-1
TGTGCCACCAGCATCGGGGAGTCCTATGGCTACACCTTC,CATSIGESYGYTF,-,TRBJ1-2,-,TRBV15
TGTGCCAGCAGTTTAAGGGTGGACTACCCCGAGCAGTACTTC,CASSLRVDYPEQYF,-,TRBJ2-7,once,TRBV27
TGTGCCAGTAGTATCCCGACTAGCGGGGGCTCAGATACGCAGTATTTT,CASSIPTSGGSDTQYF,TRBD2,TRBJ2-3,once,TRBV19
TGCGCCAGCAGCCTGGACAGGGATGAAAAACTGTTTTTT,CASSLDRDEKLFF,TRBD1,TRBJ1-4,-,TRBV5-1
TGTGCCAGCAGCAAGTCAGGGACTGGGGCCAACGTCCTGACTTTC,CASSKSGTGANVLTF,-,TRBJ2-6,few,TRBV6-2/TRBV6-3
TGTGCCAGCAGCGCCCTGGACCCCCTAGCCGGCAATGAGCAGTTCTTC,CASSALDPLAGNEQFF,-,TRBJ2-1,-,TRBV9
TGCGCCAGCAGCTTGGAAAACCAGGGGGGCACTGAAGCTTTCTTT,CASSLENQGGTEAFF,TRBD1,TRBJ1-1,-,TRBV5-1
TGCAGCGTTTCAGGGGAAAGGTCCTACGAGCAGTACTTC,CSVSGERSYEQYF,-,TRBJ2-7,-,TRBV29-1
TGCGCCAGCAGCCAAGACAGGGGGCTGTACGAGCAGTACTTC,CASSQDRGLYEQYF,TRBD1,TRBJ2-7,-,TRBV4-1
TGTGCCAGCAGCTTAAGGCTAGCGCCAACCACAGATACGCAGTATTTT,CASSLRLAPTTDTQYF,-,TRBJ2-3,-,TRBV11-2
TGTGCCAGCAGCCCTGAGAGGGCGCGAATAAACGAGCAGTACTTC,CASSPERARINEQYF,-,TRBJ2-7,few,TRBV7-3
TGTGCCAGCAGCTTGCCTCAGGGGGCTGGAAACACCATATATTTT,CASSLPQGAGNTIYF,TRBD1,TRBJ1-3,few,TRBV5-6
TGTGCCAGCAGCTTAGAAGGGCAGGGAGGTGGCTACACCTTC,CASSLEGQGGGYTF,-,TRBJ1-2,-,TRBV7-2
TGTGCCAGCAGTCGGGGGACGACAACTAATGAAAAACTGTTTTTT,CASSRGTTTNEKLFF,-,TRBJ1-4,-,TRBV3-1/TRBV3-2
TGCGCCAGCAGCTTGACGGGAATGCAATATGGCTACACCTTC,CASSLTGMQYGYTF,-,TRBJ1-2,-,TRBV5-1
TGTGCCAGCAGCTTGGGCCCTAGCTCCTACAATGAGCAGTTCTTC,CASSLGPSSYNEQFF,-,TRBJ2-1,-,TRBV5-6
TGCGCCAGCAGTCAATCCGACAGGGGGCGCCGCCGCTATGGCTACACCTTC,CASSQSDRGRRRYGYTF,TRBD1,TRBJ1-2,few,TRBV23-1
TGTGCCAGCAGTGAGCAAAATTCACCCCTCCACTTT,CASSEQNSPLHF,-,TRBJ1-6,once,TRBV6-2/TRBV6-3
TGTGCCAGCAGTTCTAAGCTAAGCGGGAGGTACTCCTACAATGAGCAGTTCTTC,CASSSKLSGRYSYNEQFF,TRBD2,TRBJ2-1,-,TRBV27
TGCGCCAGCAGCTTGACGGGAGGGGGTCTCGCTTTCTTT,CASSLTGGGLAFF,-,TRBJ1-1,-,TRBV5-1
TGTGCCAGCACCGGGACAGGGGTGGGGGAGCAGTACTTC,CASTGTGVGEQYF,TRBD1,TRBJ2-7,-,TRBV6-5
TGTGCCAGCAGCTTGATTGGCAGGGCCAACACCATATATTTT,CASSLIGRANTIYF,-,TRBJ1-3,-,TRBV5-6
TGTGCCAGCAGCTTGGGAGGCAGCTATGGCTACACCTTC,CASSLGGSYGYTF,-,TRBJ1-2,-,TRBV5-6
TGTGCCAGCAGCTTATCCGTGACAGGGGACAATCAGCCCCAGCATTTT,CASSLSVTGDNQPQHF,TRBD1,TRBJ1-5,-,TRBV7-8
TGTGCCAGCAGTTACGCGACAGGCAATAACTATGGCTACACCTTC,CASSYATGNNYGYTF,-,TRBJ1-2,few,TRBV6-5